This T cell receptor beta chain was obtained from a study of blood T cell repertoires in COVID-19. The CDR3 extends over 16 amino acids. This clone was seen a single time. Original analysis: Amplification of reference gene primers was used by the study to estimate nucleated cell counts. The method was immunoSEQ multiplex PCR; TCRdb's version includes in-frame clones alone and lacks a portion of them. From that table come the V and J calls and clone size; the DNA was used to work out D and trimming. The table lists some 140,000 clones, 75% to 90% of them singletons. Sequenced: PBMCs or T cells enriched from blood (not recorded which). The chain recombines TRBV7-5 with TRBJ1-5. TRBV7-5 is marked as a pseudogene. The TCR was taken from a young man who had recovered from COVID-19. DNA for the CDR3: TGTGTCAGAAGCTTAGGATCCGGGTCGGGCAATCAGCCCCAGCATTTT. Its protein is CVRSLGSGSGNQPQHF.